One sample yielded the 8 T cell receptor beta chains listed below, sequenced in a study of T cells in Graves' hyperthyroidism and ophthalmopathy. Regions amplified from RNA transcripts were the TCR beta CDR3 regions. With the HTBI primer set, the TCR CDR3 went through a first round of RT-PCR. TCRdb called the multiplex PCR reads again in MiXCR, with one record for every CDR3 protein. This sample yields around 690,000 distinct CDR3 sequences, of which approximately 15% are seen a single time; 15% to 17% belongs to the top ten. Sequencing was done on a sample of blood. These receptors came from a man aged 45-65 years with Graves' hyperthyroidism.

Regarding this clonotype: The junction differs from germline at one of its ends, possibly a read error. J is TRBJ1-2 and V is TRBV11-2; D perhaps matches TRBD1 (5 bases). CDR1 SGHAT and CDR2 FQNNGV come from the germline V gene. This CDR3 is built from 14 residues. Here the CDR3 DNA reads TGCGCCAGCAGCCAAGATGTAGGGGCGGATGGCTACACCTTC. This codes for CASSQDVGADGYTF.

This clonotype occurred many times. The J gene is TRBJ2-7, the V gene TRBV5-1; 7 nucleotides match TRBD1. V gave up 0 bases and J gave up 6 bases; unmatched junction bases: 6. The germline gives CDR1 SGHRS, CDR2 YFSETQ. The CDR3 runs to 14 residues. CDR3 nucleotides: TGCGCCAGCAGCTTGGGACAGGGTACAAGCGAGCAGTACTTC. Its translation is CASSLGQGTSEQYF.

This clonotype has ten or more counts. V gene TRBV11-2 combines with J gene TRBJ1-4; D perhaps matches TRBD1 (6 bases). CDR3 length: 16 amino acids. V lost 5 bases and J 4 bases, leaving 17 bases between the germline ends. Germline assignment: CDR1 SGHAT and CDR2 FQNNGV. For the CDR3, the DNA is TGTGCCAGCAGCATCTGGGGGGGGGCCAGTAATGAAAAACTGTTTTTT. Its translation is CASSIWGGASNEKLFF.

The rearrangement uses TRBV29-1 and TRBJ1-1; 10 bases align to TRBD1. CDR3 length: 14 residues. V was clipped by 3 bases and J by 4 bases; unmatched bases: 5. Germline V gene lookup returns CDR1 SQVTM and CDR2 ANQGSEA. The CDR3 DNA reads as TGCAGCGTTGAGAGGGACAGGGGCTCCACTGAAGCTTTCTTT. Translation: CSVERDRGSTEAFF.

This chain uses TRBV4-1 with TRBJ1-5; D gene unclear. The V end was cut by 1 base, the J end by 6 bases, with 7 bases between. The CDR3 contains 13 residues. Germline V gene sequence: CDR1 MGHRA, CDR2 YSYEKL. In DNA form, the CDR3 reads TGCGCCAGCAGCCAAGCATTGGGTCAGCCCCAGCATTTT. It yields the protein CASSQALGQPQHF.

This clonotype has only a few counts. The chain links TRBV20-1 to TRBJ2-2, with TRBD2 matching 13 bases. J gave up 0 bases and V 6 bases, and 10 bases lay outside the gene matches. From germline, CDR1 is DFQATT and CDR2 SNEGSKA (reference sequence). This CDR3 has 18 residues. The CDR3 is CSAPLTSGRPSNTGELFF. The CDR3 region has the DNA TGCAGTGCCCCGCTGACTAGCGGGAGGCCCTCGAACACCGGGGAGCTGTTTTTT.

This clonotype was observed at least ten times. This rearrangement joins TRBV7-6 to TRBJ2-3; 15 bases match TRBD2. The CDR3 extends over 16 amino acids. Looked up from germline, CDR1 is SGHVS and CDR2 is FNYEAQ. J lost 5 bases, V lost 4 bases, and 4 bases had no gene match. The CDR3 DNA sequence: TGTGCCAGCAGCTCGGGACTAGCGGGAGGCGGAGATACGCAGTATTTT. This sequence encodes CASSSGLAGGGDTQYF.

The chain joins TRBV27 to TRBJ1-2; TRBD1 agrees at 9 bases. This CDR3 is 14 amino acids long. Per germline, CDR1 MNHEY and CDR2 SMNVEV (reference sequence). V lost 3 bases, J lost 8 bases, and 7 bases stayed unmatched. CDR3 DNA: TGTGCCAGCAGTTTGACGGACAGGGGAAGCGGCTACACCTTC. Translation: CASSLTDRGSGYTF.